The 11 T cell receptor beta chains presented below share a single source sample, sequenced in a study of STAT5B mutations in CD4+ large granular lymphocyte leukemia (dated by TCRdb to 2021 to 2024). Library preparation employed the immunoSEQ multiplex PCR assay. TCRdb holds this immuneACCESS table with in-frame rearrangements only. Some clones are missing; in checked studies, unresolved V genes explain under half, and the rest has no known cause. Recorded for this sample are roughly 32,000 clones; around 82% of them occurred a single time. Clones ranked in the top ten supply roughly 2% of the sample. Sequenced: CD4+ T cells from blood buffy coats. The receptors shown here come from a human donor in good health.

The chain uses TRBV10-3 and TRBJ2-1; D gene unclear. The CDR3 runs 14 residues. Germline CDR1 ENHRY, CDR2 SYGVKD. Between the trimmed V and J ends, which lost 9 bases and 6 bases, there was a span of 18 bases. The CDR3 DNA reads as TGTGCCATTTCTCCTGGGCGAGAAGTCAATGAGCAGTTCTTC. This translates into CAISPGREVNEQFF.

This clone has just one count. The chain links TRBV7-3 to TRBJ1-2, with 9 bases lining up with TRBD1. The ends lost 5 bases at V and 8 bases at J; junction bases unmatched: 9. This CDR3 spans 14 amino acids. The germline V gene encodes CDR1 SGHTA and CDR2 FQGTGA. The CDR3 DNA is TGTGCCAGCAGCCTCCATCGGACAGGGGAAGGCTACACCTTC. Translation gives CASSLHRTGEGYTF. The complete variable domain, with remaining parts taken from reference TRBV7-3 and TRBJ1-2, reads GAGVSQTPSNKVTEKGKYVELRCDPISGHTALYWYRQSLGQGPEFLIYFQGTGAADDSGLPNDRFFAVRPEGSVSTLKIQRTERGDSAVYLCASSLHRTGEGYTFGSGTRLTVV.

The rearrangement links TRBV7-8 to TRBJ2-1, with 7 bases fitting TRBD1. Germline CDR1 and CDR2: SGHVS and FQNEAQ. Trimming at V came to 5 bases and at J to 1 base, leaving 2 bases not matched to a gene. There are 14 residues in the CDR3. The CDR3 sequence is CASSLDRSYNEQFF. DNA of the CDR3: TGTGCCAGCAGCCTGGACAGGTCCTACAATGAGCAGTTCTTC.

The chain joins TRBV5-1 to TRBJ2-5; the D gene is possibly TRBD2 (6 bases). The CDR3 has 14 amino acids. With 3 bases removed from V and 7 bases from J, the gap between germline ends came to 16 bases. Germline loops: CDR1 SGHRS, CDR2 YFSETQ. The CDR3 sequence: CASSSRDLFGTQYF. The CDR3 bases are TGCGCCAGCAGCTCGCGGGACTTGTTTGGGACCCAGTACTTC.

The V and J genes are TRBV2 and TRBJ1-2, with 11 nucleotides matching TRBD1. J gave up 13 bases and V 6 bases, and 10 bases lay outside the gene matches. Germline-derived CDR1 and CDR2 are SNHLY and FYNNEI. The CDR3 covers 13 residues. CDR3 nucleotides: TGTGCCAGCAGGGGTTGGACAGGGGGCCCTGGCACCTTC. Encoded protein: CASRGWTGGPGTF. Filled out from reference TRBV2 and TRBJ1-2, the complete variable domain reads EPEVTQTPSHQVTQMGQEVILRCVPISNHLYFYWYRQILGQKVEFLVSFYNNEISEKSEIFDDQFSVERPDGSNFTLKIRSTKLEDSAMYFCASRGWTGGPGTFGSGTRLTVV.

The chain is built from TRBV7-2 and TRBJ1-5; the D is unclear. Trimming took 3 bases from V and 0 from J, leaving 3 bases between them. The germline CDR1 and CDR2 sequences are SGHTA and FQGNSA. This CDR3 region has 13 residues. CDR3 sequence (DNA): TGTGCCAGCAGCTTCCGTAGCAATCAGCCCCAGCATTTT. Amino acid sequence: CASSFRSNQPQHF.

This chain connects TRBV5-1 to TRBJ2-1; tentative D call: TRBD2 (6 bases). Trimming removed 0 bases from V and 0 bases from J, with 10 bases in between. Looked up from germline, CDR1 is SGHRS and CDR2 is YFSETQ. This CDR3 has 16 amino acids. CDR3 in DNA: TGCGCCAGCAGCTTGGATGCGGGGAGCTCCTACAATGAGCAGTTCTTC. It yields the protein CASSLDAGSSYNEQFF.

The V and J genes are TRBV5-4 and TRBJ2-1; TRBD2 agrees at 8 bases. J was trimmed by 9 bases and V by 0 bases; bases with no gene match: 11. CDR1 SGHNT and CDR2 YYREEE come from the germline V gene (reference sequence). The CDR3 totals 16 residues. The CDR3 loop is CASSLVLGGAPVEQFF. The CDR3 DNA reads as TGTGCCAGCAGCTTGGTTCTCGGGGGGGCTCCGGTTGAGCAGTTCTTC. Looking up the rest from reference TRBV5-4 and TRBJ2-1 gives the full variable domain: ETGVTQSPTHLIKTRGQQVTLRCSSQSGHNTVSWYQQALGQGPQFIFQYYREEENGRGNFPPRFSGLQFPNYSSELNVNALELDDSALYLCASSLVLGGAPVEQFFGPGTRLTVL.

For the CDR3, the DNA is TGCGCCAGCAAAGGGGGCCCAATGAACACTGAAGCTTTCTTT. This codes for CASKGGPMNTEAFF. This chain links TRBV5-1 with TRBJ1-1; 7 bases fit TRBD1. The ends lost 6 bases at V and 0 bases at J; junction bases unmatched: 5. This CDR3 has 14 residues. Germline V gene data show CDR1 as SGHRS and CDR2 as YFSETQ. The whole variable domain, remainder taken from reference TRBV5-1 and TRBJ1-1, is KAGVTQTPRYLIKTRGQQVTLSCSPISGHRSVSWYQQTPGQGLQFLFEYFSETQRNKGNFPGRFSGRQFSNSRSEMNVSTLELGDSALYLCASKGGPMNTEAFFGQGTRLTVV.

This sequence joins TRBV9 and TRBJ2-2; 12 bases agree with TRBD2. The CDR3 loop spans 16 amino acids. J gave up 5 bases and V 2 bases, and 4 bases lay outside the gene matches. Germline V gene sequence: CDR1 SGDLS, CDR2 YYNGEE. Here the CDR3 DNA reads TGTGCCAGCAGCGTTGGAGGACTAGCGGGGACCGGGGAGCTGTTTTTT. It codes for CASSVGGLAGTGELFF. Supplemented by reference TRBV9 and TRBJ2-2, the full variable domain reads DSGVTQTPKHLITATGQRVTLRCSPRSGDLSVYWYQQSLDQGLQFLIQYYNGEERAKGNILERFSAQQFPDLHSELNLSSLELGDSALYFCASSVGGLAGTGELFFGEGSRLTVL.

The CDR3 region is CSVEAQGFGGYTF. Written as DNA, the CDR3 is TGCAGCGTTGAAGCACAGGGTTTCGGAGGCTACACCTTC. The chain carries TRBV29-1 and TRBJ1-2; D is perhaps TRBD1 (6 bases). This CDR3 spans 13 amino acids. Deletions cut 1 base from V and 8 bases from J, with 14 bases between. CDR1 is SQVTM, CDR2 ANQGSEA, per germline.